The TCR beta chain described here comes from a study of blood T cell repertoires in COVID-19. About the study: Collection of acute and convalescent COVID-19 samples took place in the United States, Italy and Spain. Sources were T cells, B-cell-depleted T cells, or PBMCs; the material itself was cDNA or gDNA.

The J segment lost 2 bases and the V segment lost 3 bases, leaving 13 bases of the junction unmatched. Looked up from germline, CDR1 is MDHEN and CDR2 is SYDVKM. The CDR3 has 17 residues. Per the original data handling: From reference gene primer amplification, estimates of nucleated cell counts were derived. Repertoires were generated with immunoSEQ multiplex PCR, while TCRdb's copy carries only in-frame clones and drops some. That table is the source of V, J and clone size, and D and trimming were worked out from the DNA. The sample records about 18,000 clones, about nine tenths being singletons. The chain uses TRBV28 and TRBJ2-7; 7 nucleotides match TRBD2. The sequence was obtained from a man aged 50 to 60 with active COVID-19. The specimen sequenced was peripheral blood. CDR3: CASSFKGRAGRTYEQYF. CDR3 nucleotide sequence: TGTGCCAGCAGTTTCAAAGGGCGAGCGGGACGCACCTACGAGCAGTACTTC.